Following are 2 T cell receptor beta chains from one sample sequenced in a study of radiation and T cells in renal cell carcinoma. Data came from immunoSEQ multiplex PCR; TCRdb stores just in-frame clones and leaves some out. Of about 130,000 clones listed, approximately 75% are singletons. Time point noted: blood 2 weeks post-SBRT. Treatment in this sample: 15 Gy SBRT to primary tumor, nephrectomy 4 weeks later. Sequences were derived from blood, sampled from a patient whose treatment included radiotherapy and nephrectomy. The receptors originated from a woman aged 55-69 years with renal cell carcinoma.

V usage is TRBV6-1 and J usage is TRBJ1-4, with D maybe TRBD1 (6 bases). The V gene lost 2 bases and the J gene lost 5 bases, with 12 bases spanning the gap. Germline V lookup: CDR1 MNHNS, CDR2 SASEGT. The length of the CDR3 is 15 residues. The CDR3 nucleotides read TGTGCCAGCAGTGAACTTGGGGGGCTAAATGAAAAACTGTTTTTT. Translation gives CASSELGGLNEKLFF.

The gene calls are TRBV27 and TRBJ1-5; possibly TRBD1 for D (6 bases). The CDR3 is 14 amino acids. The V end lost 5 bases, the J end lost 7 bases, and 15 bases lay between the germline ends. The germline V gene encodes CDR1 MNHEY and CDR2 SMNVEV (reference sequence). CDR3 coding DNA: TGTGCCAGCAGTCCAGGGGTTCAGGGGCAGCCCCAGCATTTT. It translates to CASSPGVQGQPQHF.